Listed below are T cell receptor beta chains from one sample, sequenced in a study of control samples from healthy donors and cancer patients. Clones were read by immunoSEQ multiplex PCR, and TCRdb kept only the in-frame ones, dropping some. This repertoire shows roughly 100,000 clones, around 89% found once; its top ten account for over 15%. The sample consisted of PBMCs. The receptors were gathered from a man in his 60s with lung cancer. Each CDR3 is given with its conserved first and last residue. The D gene is left open where the match is weak. Clone size, where shown, is once, few, many, or a class for clones that have expanded.

v_gene: TRBV30
abundance: -
j_gene: TRBJ1-1
len: 11
d_gene: -
CDR3aa: CAWSPLVIRYF
CDR3nt: TGTGCCTGGAGCCCCCTGGTGATTCGTTACTTT

v_gene: TRBV11-2
abundance: -
j_gene: TRBJ2-1
len: 13
d_gene: TRBD1
CDR3aa: CASRDSSYNEQFF
CDR3nt: TGTGCCAGCCGGGACAGCTCCTACAATGAGCAGTTCTTC

v_gene: TRBV7-9
abundance: -
j_gene: TRBJ2-1
len: 15
d_gene: -
CDR3aa: CASSLVGGPYNEQFF
CDR3nt: TGTGCCAGCAGCTTAGTTGGGGGGCCCTACAATGAGCAGTTCTTC

v_gene: TRBV5-1
abundance: -
j_gene: TRBJ1-2
len: 14
d_gene: TRBD1
CDR3aa: CASSATGGSHGYTF
CDR3nt: TGCGCCAGCAGCGCGACAGGGGGCTCCCATGGCTACACCTTC

v_gene: TRBV2
abundance: -
j_gene: TRBJ1-2
len: 14
d_gene: TRBD1
CDR3aa: CASNRQGLSYGYTF
CDR3nt: TGTGCCAGCAATCGACAGGGGCTCTCCTATGGCTACACCTTC

v_gene: TRBV2
abundance: -
j_gene: TRBJ1-3
len: 17
d_gene: -
CDR3aa: CASSFRPGANSGNTIYF
CDR3nt: TGTGCCAGCAGTTTCCGCCCAGGGGCTAACTCTGGAAACACCATATATTTT

v_gene: TRBV7-9
abundance: -
j_gene: TRBJ1-1
len: 15
d_gene: TRBD1
CDR3aa: CASSPRQGANTEAFF
CDR3nt: TGTGCCAGCAGCCCCCGACAGGGGGCGAACACTGAAGCTTTCTTT

v_gene: TRBV7-9
abundance: -
j_gene: TRBJ1-2
len: 15
d_gene: TRBD1
CDR3aa: CASSSAGTGGYGYTF
CDR3nt: TGTGCCAGCAGCTCAGCGGGGACAGGAGGATATGGCTACACCTTC

v_gene: TRBV3-1/TRBV3-2
abundance: once
j_gene: TRBJ2-3
len: 11
d_gene: -
CDR3aa: CASSQEREQYF
CDR3nt: TGTGCCAGCAGCCAAGAGAGGGAGCAGTATTTT

v_gene: TRBV19
abundance: once
j_gene: TRBJ2-3
len: 17
d_gene: TRBD1
CDR3aa: CASSAKTGGGRTDTQYF
CDR3nt: TGTGCCAGTAGTGCCAAGACAGGGGGCGGAAGGACAGATACGCAGTATTTT

v_gene: TRBV3-1/TRBV3-2
abundance: -
j_gene: TRBJ1-5
len: 15
d_gene: TRBD1
CDR3aa: CASSPARGHNQPQHF
CDR3nt: TGTGCCAGCAGCCCTGCCAGGGGGCACAATCAGCCCCAGCATTTT

v_gene: TRBV11-2
abundance: few
j_gene: TRBJ2-3
len: 12
d_gene: -
CDR3aa: CASSLAADTQYF
CDR3nt: TGTGCCAGCAGCTTAGCAGCAGATACGCAGTATTTT

v_gene: TRBV13
abundance: -
j_gene: TRBJ1-6
len: 17
d_gene: TRBD1
CDR3aa: CASSLARTGVSNSPLHF
CDR3nt: TGTGCCAGCAGCTTAGCCCGGACAGGGGTTTCAAATTCACCCCTCCACTTT

v_gene: TRBV9
abundance: -
j_gene: TRBJ2-6
len: 19
d_gene: -
CDR3aa: CASSGILGPATSGANVLTF
CDR3nt: TGTGCCAGCAGCGGGATTTTGGGACCTGCGACCTCTGGGGCCAACGTCCTGACTTTC

v_gene: TRBV30
abundance: -
j_gene: TRBJ1-2
len: 15
d_gene: -
CDR3aa: CAWGPGSLANYGYTF
CDR3nt: TGTGCCTGGGGGCCCGGGTCTCTAGCTAACTATGGCTACACCTTC

v_gene: TRBV3-1/TRBV3-2
abundance: -
j_gene: TRBJ2-3
len: 16
d_gene: -
CDR3aa: CASSHGVMTRGDTQYF
CDR3nt: TGTGCCAGCAGCCACGGAGTGATGACTAGGGGAGATACGCAGTATTTT

v_gene: TRBV29-1
abundance: -
j_gene: TRBJ1-1
len: 12
d_gene: -
CDR3aa: CSVEDSRTEAFF
CDR3nt: TGCAGCGTTGAGGACAGTCGGACTGAAGCTTTCTTT

v_gene: TRBV5-4
abundance: few
j_gene: TRBJ1-2
len: 14
d_gene: TRBD1
CDR3aa: CASSGGQANYGYTF
CDR3nt: TGTGCCAGCAGCGGTGGACAGGCGAACTATGGCTACACCTTC

v_gene: TRBV7-3
abundance: -
j_gene: TRBJ1-4
len: 16
d_gene: TRBD1
CDR3aa: CASSLDRVATNEKLFF
CDR3nt: TGTGCCAGCAGCCTCGACAGGGTTGCAACTAATGAAAAACTGTTTTTT

v_gene: TRBV12-5
abundance: -
j_gene: TRBJ2-5
len: 18
d_gene: -
CDR3aa: CASGLVRDGTTTQETQYF
CDR3nt: TGTGCTAGTGGTTTGGTACGGGACGGGACGACTACGCAAGAGACCCAGTACTTC

v_gene: TRBV7-2
abundance: -
j_gene: TRBJ2-5
len: 14
d_gene: -
CDR3aa: CASSPGLRRETQYF
CDR3nt: TGTGCCAGCAGCCCGGGACTTAGGAGGGAGACCCAGTACTTC

v_gene: TRBV6-1
abundance: -
j_gene: TRBJ2-3
len: 17
d_gene: TRBD1
CDR3aa: CASSENRGFRSTDTQYF
CDR3nt: TGTGCCAGCAGTGAAAACAGGGGGTTCAGGAGCACAGATACGCAGTATTTT

v_gene: TRBV7-8
abundance: -
j_gene: TRBJ1-1
len: 14
d_gene: -
CDR3aa: CASSRVWGNTEAFF
CDR3nt: TGTGCCAGCAGCCGAGTGTGGGGGAACACTGAAGCTTTCTTT

v_gene: TRBV5-6
abundance: -
j_gene: TRBJ2-7
len: 13
d_gene: -
CDR3aa: CASSLGQFYEQYF
CDR3nt: TGTGCCAGCAGCTTGGGACAGTTCTACGAGCAGTACTTC

v_gene: TRBV5-6
abundance: -
j_gene: TRBJ1-1
len: 14
d_gene: -
CDR3aa: CASSLGLTNTEAFF
CDR3nt: TGTGCCAGCAGCTTAGGACTCACGAACACTGAAGCTTTCTTT

v_gene: TRBV18
abundance: -
j_gene: TRBJ2-3
len: 16
d_gene: -
CDR3aa: CASSPNGRISTDTQYF
CDR3nt: TGTGCCAGCTCACCTAACGGACGGATTAGCACAGATACGCAGTATTTT

v_gene: TRBV7-9
abundance: -
j_gene: TRBJ1-1
len: 14
d_gene: -
CDR3aa: CASSLGQGNTEAFF
CDR3nt: TGTGCCAGCAGCTTAGGGCAGGGAAACACTGAAGCTTTCTTT